These T cell receptor beta chains were read from a single sample in a study. TCRdb passed the 5' RACE reads through MiXCR, listing each CDR3 protein once. The data hold approximately 60,000 distinct CDR3 sequences, with less than 25% observed a single time. The sample taken for sequencing was memory CD4+ T cells sorted from a lymph node. These receptors originate from a female donor with breast cancer. Each CDR3 is given with its conserved first and last residue. A D gene is named only where the DNA matches it firmly. The listing skips clone size in some rows; elsewhere it reads once, few, many or a size class.

>NA|TRBJ1-2|NA|TRBV6-1
TGTGCCAGCAGTGAAGGCTCAGTTTCTGGCTACACCTTC
CASSEGSVSGYTF
>few|TRBJ1-3|NA|TRBV29-1
TGCAGCGTTTCAGGGGATCAGAGTGGAAACACCATATATTTT
CSVSGDQSGNTIYF
>many|TRBJ2-3|TRBD2|TRBV6-5
TGTGCCAGCAGTTACTTTGCGGGAGGTACGGCAGATACGCAGTATTTT
CASSYFAGGTADTQYF
>NA|TRBJ1-6|TRBD1|TRBV28
TGTGCCAGCAGCCTCGGGGGACAGGGGACTTCACCCCTCCACTTT
CASSLGGQGTSPLHF
>few|TRBJ1-2|NA|TRBV7-9
TGTGCCAGCAGCTTTATGGGGAGCTTAATTGGCTACACCTTC
CASSFMGSLIGYTF
>few|TRBJ2-1|TRBD2|TRBV7-2
TGTGCCAGCAGGTCTAGTCCGGGACTAGCGGACAATGAGCAGTTCTTC
CASRSSPGLADNEQFF
>few|TRBJ2-2|NA|TRBV7-3
TGTGCCAGCAGCTTAACCGTTCAGGGGGGGAGGACCGGGGAGCTGTTTTTT
CASSLTVQGGRTGELFF
>many|TRBJ1-2|NA|TRBV7-8
TGTGCCAGCAGCTTAGCGGCGCAGGGGGGCTACACCTTC
CASSLAAQGGYTF
>few|TRBJ2-5|NA|TRBV5-1
TGCGCCAGCAGCTTCGGACAGCTCCAAGAGACCCAGTACTTC
CASSFGQLQETQYF
>NA|TRBJ1-5|NA|TRBV12-3/TRBV12-4
TGTGCCAGCAGTTTAGCGGGGGCGAGCAATCAGCCCCAGCATTTT
CASSLAGASNQPQHF
>NA|TRBJ2-5|NA|TRBV5-1
TGCGCCAGCAGCTTGGGTTTCGGTAGTGAGACCCAGTACTTC
CASSLGFGSETQYF
>once|TRBJ2-1|NA|TRBV20-1
TGCAGTGCTAGAGGGACTACCCACCTTATCCCCTACAATGAGCAGTTCTTC
CSARGTTHLIPYNEQFF
>NA|TRBJ1-1|NA|TRBV9
TGTGCCAGCAGCCCAGAGGCTACATCGATTACTGAAGCTTTCTTT
CASSPEATSITEAFF
>medium-sized|TRBJ1-2|NA|TRBV7-2
TGTGCCAGCAGCTCCTACATCACGGACGGCTACACCTTC
CASSSYITDGYTF
>NA|TRBJ2-2|TRBD2|TRBV20-1
TGCAGTGCTAGAGTTAGGGCTAGCGGAAACACCGGGGAGCTGTTTTTT
CSARVRASGNTGELFF
>few|TRBJ2-3|TRBD2|TRBV4-1
TGCGCCAGCAGCCAAGCGACAAGTGTGGGGGGGAGCACAGATACGCAGTATTTT
CASSQATSVGGSTDTQYF
>many|TRBJ1-1|NA|TRBV6-1
TGTGCCAGCAGTGAAGTGAGGGCCACTGAAGCTTTCTTT
CASSEVRATEAFF
>few|TRBJ1-6|NA|TRBV7-2
TGTGCCAGCAGCTCCTACCAGGAGGCAGCGCCCCTCCACTTT
CASSSYQEAAPLHF
>few|TRBJ2-3|TRBD2|TRBV7-2
TGTGCCAGCAGCATAAGACTAGCGGGCACTAGCACAGATACGCAGTATTTT
CASSIRLAGTSTDTQYF
>few|TRBJ2-1|TRBD1|TRBV29-1
TGCAGCGTTGAGGGGACAGAATACAATGAGCAGTTCTTC
CSVEGTEYNEQFF
>NA|TRBJ2-3|NA|TRBV5-1
TGCGCCAGCAGCTTGGGCCGCACAGATACGCAGTATTTT
CASSLGRTDTQYF
>many|TRBJ1-2|TRBD1|TRBV10-3
TGTGCCATCAGTGGGGACAGGGAGGGGAGCGGCTACACCTTC
CAISGDREGSGYTF
>few|TRBJ2-3|NA|TRBV20-1
TGCAGTGTTCAAACAGGGTACGGGACAGATACGCAGTATTTT
CSVQTGYGTDTQYF
>many|TRBJ1-1|NA|TRBV7-2
TGTGCCAGCAGCTACTCCCCCAACACTGAAGCTTTCTTT
CASSYSPNTEAFF
>NA|TRBJ2-6|NA|TRBV7-2
TGTGCCAGCAGCTTAATGTCTGGTGGGGCCAACGTCCTGACTTTC
CASSLMSGGANVLTF
>NA|TRBJ1-5|NA|TRBV29-1
TGCAGCGTCAGACAGGATGACAATCGGCCCCAGCATTTT
CSVRQDDNRPQHF
>NA|TRBJ1-1|NA|TRBV29-1
TGCAGCGTTGCGGGGGTAGCTGAAGCTTTCTTT
CSVAGVAEAFF
>NA|TRBJ1-1|NA|TRBV7-3
TGTGCCAGCAGCTTAACGAAGAACACTGAAGCTTTCTTT
CASSLTKNTEAFF
>NA|TRBJ1-2|TRBD1|TRBV18
TGTGCCAGCTCACGATTCTCCGGGACAGGGGATGGCTACACCTTC
CASSRFSGTGDGYTF
>NA|TRBJ2-5|NA|TRBV5-1
TGCGCCAGCAGCCCAAACAGAGAGACCCAGTACTTC
CASSPNRETQYF
>few|TRBJ1-5|NA|TRBV6-6
TGTGCCAGCAGTCCCCAGGGTGGGGGTCGGGAGCCCCAGCATTTT
CASSPQGGGREPQHF
>NA|TRBJ1-2|NA|TRBV19
TGTGCCAGTAGTCCGGCTGCGGATTTCTATGGCTACACCTTC
CASSPAADFYGYTF
>few|TRBJ2-3|NA|TRBV5-1
TGCGCCAGCAGCGCCCTCTCGGGCACAGATACGCAGTATTTT
CASSALSGTDTQYF
>few|TRBJ2-4|TRBD1|TRBV20-1
TGCAGTGCCCTTGGACAGGGACGGACGGGACTAGCCAAAAACATTCAGTACTTC
CSALGQGRTGLAKNIQYF
>few|TRBJ2-1|NA|TRBV7-2
TGTGCCAGCAGCCAAAGCGGGCTAGACAATGAGCAGTTCTTC
CASSQSGLDNEQFF
>NA|TRBJ2-5|NA|TRBV20-1
TGCAGTGCTAGAGGTTCACGGACGCAGAAAGAGACCCAGTACTTC
CSARGSRTQKETQYF
>many|TRBJ1-2|NA|TRBV9
TGTGCCAGCAGCGTAGCGGACGGCGGGGGAGTCTACACCTTC
CASSVADGGGVYTF
>few|TRBJ1-5|NA|TRBV28
TGTGCCAGCGGGGGGACCTATAGCAATCAGCCCCAGCATTTT
CASGGTYSNQPQHF
>NA|TRBJ2-3|TRBD1|TRBV5-1
TGCGCCAGCAGCGGGACAGAGACCACAGATACGCAGTATTTT
CASSGTETTDTQYF
>few|TRBJ2-7|NA|TRBV7-2
TGTGCCAGCAGCCCCTACATTTCCTACGAGCAGTACTTC
CASSPYISYEQYF
>few|TRBJ1-2|NA|TRBV7-2
TGTGCCAGCAGCTTAGCGGACGGGTACTATGGCTACACCTTC
CASSLADGYYGYTF
>few|TRBJ2-7|NA|TRBV5-1
TGCGCCAGCAGCTTGAATCGTCCCGGGGGAGGCTACGAGCAGTACTTC
CASSLNRPGGGYEQYF
>many|TRBJ2-1|NA|TRBV28
TGTGCCAGCCTCTCGGTAGGACGGGTACACAATGAGCAGTTCTTC
CASLSVGRVHNEQFF
>NA|TRBJ2-5|NA|TRBV5-1
TGCGCCAGCAGTCTGGAGGGGGTCGGGGAGACCCAGTACTTC
CASSLEGVGETQYF
>few|TRBJ1-1|NA|TRBV5-1
TGCGCCAGCAGCTTGGCATCAGGGAGGAACACTGAAGCTTTCTTT
CASSLASGRNTEAFF
>NA|TRBJ2-2|NA|TRBV7-9
TGTGCCAGCAGCCCTACCCGAGCCGGGGAGCTGTTTTTT
CASSPTRAGELFF